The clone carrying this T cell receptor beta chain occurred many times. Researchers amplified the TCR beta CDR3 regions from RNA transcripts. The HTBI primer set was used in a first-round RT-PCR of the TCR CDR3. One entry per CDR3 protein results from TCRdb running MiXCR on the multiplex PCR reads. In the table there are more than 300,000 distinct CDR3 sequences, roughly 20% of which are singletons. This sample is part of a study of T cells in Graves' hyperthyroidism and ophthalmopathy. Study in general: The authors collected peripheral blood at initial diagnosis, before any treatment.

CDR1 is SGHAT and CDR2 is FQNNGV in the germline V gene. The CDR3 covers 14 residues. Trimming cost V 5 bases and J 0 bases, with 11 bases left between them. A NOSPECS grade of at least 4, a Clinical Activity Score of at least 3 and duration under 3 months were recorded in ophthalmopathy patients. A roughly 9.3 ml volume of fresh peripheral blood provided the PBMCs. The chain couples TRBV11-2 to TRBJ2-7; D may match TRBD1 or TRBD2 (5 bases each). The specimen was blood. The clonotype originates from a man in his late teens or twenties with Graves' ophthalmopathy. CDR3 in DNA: TGTGCCAGCAGCCCTAAGGGGACCTCCTACGAGCAGTACTTC. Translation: CASSPKGTSYEQYF.